Below, 22 T cell receptor beta chains from the same sample are listed, as sequenced in a study of blood T cell repertoires in COVID-19. Sequenced by immunoSEQ multiplex PCR; TCRdb stores in-frame clones only, minus some. The sample carries a few hundred thousand clones, 85% to 90% recorded once. The sample taken for sequencing was peripheral blood. These receptors were collected from a woman in her fifties or sixties with active or convalescent COVID-19.

The chain combines TRBV5-6 with TRBJ1-2; 9 nucleotides line up with TRBD1. Germline-derived CDR1 and CDR2 are SGHDT and YYEEEE. There are 16 residues in the CDR3. Trimming took 5 bases from V and 4 from J; bases not matched to a gene: 12. Written as DNA, the CDR3 is TGTGCCAGCAGTTCTCCGGGACAGGGAGTTTCCTATGGCTACACCTTC. This gives the protein CASSSPGQGVSYGYTF.

The V gene is TRBV7-9, the J gene TRBJ1-1; D is uncertain. The CDR3 loop spans 13 amino acids. Trimming took off 5 bases at V and 3 bases at J, with 10 bases between the two ends. The germline gives CDR1 SEHNR, CDR2 FQNEAQ (reference sequence). The CDR3 DNA is TGTGCCAGCAGCCTGCGATGGTACACTGAAGCTTTCTTT. Its translation is CASSLRWYTEAFF.

The J gene is TRBJ2-7, the V gene TRBV3-1 (or the pseudogene TRBV3-2), with 11 nucleotides matching TRBD2. The trim removed 4 bases at V and 2 bases at J, leaving 7 bases unmatched. The CDR3 sequence is 16 residues long. In germline, CDR1 is LGHDT, CDR2 YNNKEL (reference sequence). The CDR3, as DNA: TGTGCCAGCAGCCGGAGACTAGCGGGGCTACCCTACGAGCAGTACTTC. Its translation is CASSRRLAGLPYEQYF.

This chain joins TRBV7-8 and TRBJ1-2; TRBD1 aligns across 7 bases. The germline CDR1 and CDR2 sequences are SGHVS and FQNEAQ. The CDR3 is 15 residues long. The ends lost 1 base at V and 7 bases at J; junction bases unmatched: 9. CDR3 sequence reads: CASSLVPGGPAGYTF. For the CDR3, the DNA is TGTGCCAGCAGCTTAGTCCCAGGGGGGCCGGCTGGCTACACCTTC.

The DNA of the CDR3 is TGTGCCAGCAGTTTAGAGGCACAGGGTAAACTGTTTTTT. It encodes CASSLEAQGKLFF. The V gene is TRBV28, the J gene TRBJ1-4, with D possibly matching TRBD1 (6 bases). The germline V gene has CDR1 MDHEN and CDR2 SYDVKM. The CDR3 length is 13 residues. Trimming cost V 2 bases and J 11 bases, with 12 bases left between them.

The chain links TRBV24-1 to TRBJ1-5; 8 bases align to TRBD1. The CDR3 is 14 amino acids. CDR1 and CDR2 from the germline V gene are KGHDR and SFDVKD. With 4 bases clipped from V and 7 bases from J, the junction kept 5 bases outside the gene matches. The CDR3 spells CATSERTGWQPQHF. The CDR3 DNA reads TGTGCCACCAGTGAGCGGACAGGGTGGCAGCCCCAGCATTTT.

V is TRBV7-2 and J is TRBJ1-3; D is ambiguous. This CDR3 contains 16 residues. Germline V gives CDR1 SGHTA, CDR2 FQGNSA. V lost 1 base, J lost 0 bases, and 10 bases lay in between. The CDR3 bases are TGTGCCAGCAGCTTAGGGGCGCCCGGCTCTGGAAACACCATATATTTT. Translating gives CASSLGAPGSGNTIYF.

V is TRBV30 and J is TRBJ2-4; D unclear. Germline-derived CDR1 and CDR2 are GTSNPN and SVGIG (reference sequence). CDR3 length: 13 amino acids. V lost 0 bases and J 12 bases, leaving 15 bases between the germline ends. CDR3 in amino acids: CAWSVPARPHQYF. For the CDR3, the DNA is TGTGCCTGGAGTGTACCGGCTAGGCCCCATCAGTACTTC.

In DNA form, the CDR3 reads TGTGCCTGGAGTGAACAGGGGAACACTGAAGCTTTCTTT. Translation gives CAWSEQGNTEAFF. The chain combines TRBV30 with TRBJ1-1; D is possibly TRBD1 (6 bases). Deletions cut 1 base from V and 1 base from J, with 7 bases between. The CDR3 runs to 13 residues. Looked up from germline, CDR1 is GTSNPN and CDR2 is SVGIG (reference sequence). The full variable domain, in which reference TRBV30 and TRBJ1-1 provide the parts outside the CDR3, is SQTIHQWPATLVQPVGSPLSLECTVEGTSNPNLYWYRQAAGRGLQLLFYSVGIGQISSEVPQNLSASRPQDRQFILSSKKLLLSDSGFYLCAWSEQGNTEAFFGQGTRLTVV.

V is TRBV6-5 and J is TRBJ1-2; TRBD1 might be the D (5 bases). The germline CDR1 and CDR2 sequences are MNHEY and SVGAGI. The CDR3 covers 13 residues. Trimming removed 6 bases from V and 8 bases from J, with 16 bases in between. The CDR3 nucleotides are TGTGCCAGCAGCCTCCGGGACTGGGGAGGCTACACCTTC. Its protein product is CASSLRDWGGYTF.

This chain joins TRBV5-1 and TRBJ1-1, with a weak D call TRBD1 (6 bases). V was trimmed by 1 base and J by 0 bases, leaving 7 bases between them. Germline loops: CDR1 SGHRS, CDR2 YFSETQ. This CDR3 spans 14 amino acids. The CDR3 loop is CASSLQGMNTEAFF. CDR3 DNA: TGCGCCAGCAGCTTGCAGGGGATGAACACTGAAGCTTTCTTT.

The chain has TRBV5-8 and TRBJ1-2; the D gene is possibly TRBD1 (6 bases). V was shortened by 3 bases and J by 2 bases, with 11 bases between the two germline ends. This CDR3 has 14 residues. Per germline, CDR1 SGHTS and CDR2 YDEGEE. The CDR3 reads CASSWSDRNYGYTF. The CDR3 DNA follows: TGTGCCAGCAGCTGGAGCGACAGGAACTATGGCTACACCTTC.

The chain carries TRBV2 and TRBJ1-4, with D possibly TRBD1 on 6 matching bases. There are 14 residues in the CDR3. Germline loops: CDR1 SNHLY, CDR2 FYNNEI. V was shortened by 6 bases and J by 8 bases, with 16 bases between the two germline ends. The DNA of the CDR3 is TGTGCCAGCAGAACCGGGACAATCGACGAAAAACTGTTTTTT. Translating it yields CASRTGTIDEKLFF.

The gene calls are TRBV19 and TRBJ2-7; 7 positions match TRBD1. The J segment lost 2 bases and the V segment lost 5 bases, leaving 9 bases of the junction unmatched. This CDR3 comprises 15 residues. CDR1 is LNHDA and CDR2 is SQIVND in the germline V gene (reference sequence). The CDR3 DNA is TGTGCCAGTAGTGTAACCGGGACAGCCACCTACGAGCAGTACTTC. Its translation: CASSVTGTATYEQYF.

V usage is TRBV6-5 and J usage is TRBJ1-6, with 8 bases lining up with TRBD1. The CDR3 runs to 14 residues. V lost 5 bases, J lost 8 bases, and 5 bases stayed unmatched. Germline V gene sequence: CDR1 MNHEY, CDR2 SVGAGI. CDR3 residues: CASSRTGRDSPLHF. The CDR3 bases are TGTGCCAGCAGTCGGACAGGGAGGGATTCACCCCTCCACTTT.

As DNA, the CDR3 is TGTGCCAGCAAGGAGTCGAGCTCCTACAATGAGCAGTTCTTC. Translated: CASKESSSYNEQFF. The chain joins TRBV6-5 to TRBJ2-1, with D uncertain. CDR1 and CDR2 from the germline V gene are MNHEY and SVGAGI. V dropped 7 bases and J dropped 0 bases, with 10 bases sitting between them. CDR3 length: 14 amino acids.

The chain recombines TRBV30 with TRBJ1-1; D may be TRBD1 (6 bases). The CDR3 length is 12 residues. Trimming took off 4 bases at V and 12 bases at J, with 18 bases between the two ends. CDR1 GTSNPN and CDR2 SVGIG come from the germline V gene (reference sequence). The CDR3 loop is CAWKEGPQGSFF. The CDR3 DNA sequence: TGTGCCTGGAAGGAAGGGCCACAGGGATCTTTCTTT.

The chain combines TRBV7-9 with TRBJ2-3; no clear D. The V end lost 0 bases, the J end lost 3 bases, and 13 bases lay between the germline ends. CDR1 is SEHNR and CDR2 is FQNEAQ in the germline V gene (reference sequence). This CDR3 has 16 residues. The CDR3 DNA follows: TGTGCCAGCAGCTTAGCGCACAGAATAGGAACAGATACGCAGTATTTT. Its protein is CASSLAHRIGTDTQYF.

The CDR3 DNA is TGTGCCAGCAGTTACTCATCGACAGATCAGCCCCAGCATTTT. Its translation: CASSYSSTDQPQHF. V usage is TRBV6-2 or TRBV6-3 and J usage is TRBJ1-5; tentatively, D is TRBD1 (5 bases). Trimming cost V 0 bases and J 5 bases, with 8 bases left between them. This CDR3 region has 14 residues. Germline CDR1 and CDR2: MNHEY and SVGEGT.

The rearrangement uses TRBV28 and TRBJ1-2, with TRBD1 identical over 10 bases. The CDR3 is 14 residues long. The germline V gene encodes CDR1 MDHEN and CDR2 SYDVKM. The V segment lost 3 bases and the J segment 7 bases; nucleotides outside the gene matches: 5. The CDR3 reads CASSFVDRGLGYTF. CDR3 bases: TGTGCCAGCAGTTTCGTCGACAGGGGGCTTGGCTACACCTTC.

The gene calls are TRBV2 and TRBJ2-1, with D perhaps TRBD2 (6 bases). The V gene lost 6 bases and the J gene lost 3 bases, with 12 bases spanning the gap. Germline V gene data show CDR1 as SNHLY and CDR2 as FYNNEI. There are 14 residues in the CDR3. DNA for the CDR3: TGTGCCAGCAGCGATAGCGGTAACTACAATGAGCAGTTCTTC. Translated, it gives CASSDSGNYNEQFF.

This clone was seen a handful of times. This sequence joins TRBV15 and TRBJ1-6; 7 bases line up with TRBD1. The J segment lost 6 bases and the V segment lost 6 bases, leaving 11 bases of the junction unmatched. CDR1 is LNHNV and CDR2 is YYDKDF in the germline V gene (reference sequence). The CDR3 spans 16 residues. The CDR3 bases are TGTGCCACCAGAAGACCCGGGACAGACCTTAATTCACCCCTCCACTTT. It translates to CATRRPGTDLNSPLHF.